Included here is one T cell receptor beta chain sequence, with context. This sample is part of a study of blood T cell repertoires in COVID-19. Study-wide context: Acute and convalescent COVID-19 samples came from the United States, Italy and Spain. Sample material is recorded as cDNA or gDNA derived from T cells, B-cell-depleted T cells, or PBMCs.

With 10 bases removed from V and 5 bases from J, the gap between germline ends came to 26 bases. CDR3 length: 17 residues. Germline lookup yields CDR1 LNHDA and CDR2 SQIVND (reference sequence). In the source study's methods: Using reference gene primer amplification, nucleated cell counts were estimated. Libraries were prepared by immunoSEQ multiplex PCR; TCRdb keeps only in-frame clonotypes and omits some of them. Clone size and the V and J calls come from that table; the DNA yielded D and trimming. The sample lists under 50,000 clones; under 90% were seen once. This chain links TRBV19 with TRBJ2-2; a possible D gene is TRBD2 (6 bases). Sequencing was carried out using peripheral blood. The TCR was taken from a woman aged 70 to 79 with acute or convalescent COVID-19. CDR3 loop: CATRVGPGVLSTGELFF. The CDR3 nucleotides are TGTGCCACTAGAGTCGGGCCGGGAGTTCTCTCGACCGGGGAGCTGTTTTTT.